This record covers a single T cell receptor beta chain. The ends were cut back, 8 bases at V and 0 bases at J, with 14 bases in the middle. The CDR3 is 14 amino acids. CDR1 and CDR2 (germline): LNHNV, YYDKDF (reference sequence). This sample is part of a study of beta chain features in type 1 diabetes. Expressed TCRB transcripts were sequenced after all isolated RNA was converted to cDNA. The protocol was immunoSEQ multiplex PCR, while the TCRdb copy is restricted to in-frame clones and leaves out a portion. The sample has roughly 500,000 clones, around 30% seen once; the top ten hold more than 0.055%.

This sequence originates from a man in his late teens or twenties in good health. V is TRBV15 and J is TRBJ2-7; D may be TRBD1 (5 bases). Input material: naive CD4+ T cells from blood. CDR3 in DNA: TGTGCCACCTCAGGGATACAAAGCTCCTACGAGCAGTACTTC. Its protein is CATSGIQSSYEQYF.